A selection of T cell receptor beta chains follows, all from one sample in a study of regulatory T cells in long-lasting Graves disease. TCRdb re-analysed the multiplex PCR reads in MiXCR, keeping a single row per CDR3 protein. Here the sample spans under 400,000 distinct CDR3 sequences, roughly a sixth being singletons. These data also formed part of another study, on T cells in Graves' hyperthyroidism and ophthalmopathy.

The sequencing here drew on peripheral blood mononuclear cells (PBMCs), taken at new diagnosis, from a patient treated with antithyroid drugs. The receptors originated from a man aged 35-49 years with Graves disease. The CDR3 runs from the conserved cysteine through the conserved F or W. D genes are given only for firm matches. Clone size is not always given. Where it is, it says once, few, many or a class for expanded clones.

V gene	J gene	clone size	D gene	CDR3 protein	CDR3 DNA
TRBV20-1	TRBJ2-7	NA	NA	CSARIQDSYEQYF	TGCAGTGCGAGGATACAGGACTCCTACGAGCAGTACTTC
TRBV20-1	TRBJ2-7	few	NA	CSARGPGRSYEQYF	TGCAGTGCCAGAGGCCCTGGACGGTCCTACGAGCAGTACTTC
TRBV4-2	TRBJ1-2	NA	NA	CASSQGPTGPNYGYTF	TGTGCCAGCAGCCAAGGGCCCACCGGGCCGAACTATGGCTACACCTTC
TRBV2	TRBJ1-4	many	NA	CASNRERANEKLFF	TGTGCCAGCAACAGGGAACGTGCTAATGAAAAACTGTTTTTT
TRBV7-2	TRBJ2-1	once	TRBD2	CASSPFGLAGGPTF	TGTGCCAGCAGCCCCTTCGGACTAGCGGGGGGTCCTACGTTC
TRBV2	TRBJ2-1	once	NA	CVSHSEQFF	TGTGTCAGCCACTCAGAGCAGTTCTTC
TRBV29-1	TRBJ1-1	NA	NA	CSVRDRYATEAFF	TGCAGCGTGAGAGACAGGTACGCCACTGAAGCTTTCTTT
TRBV18	TRBJ1-3	NA	TRBD1	CASSPRGTAGNTIYF	TGTGCCAGCTCACCACGAGGGACAGCTGGAAACACCATATATTTT
TRBV20-1	TRBJ2-1	few	NA	CSARPGPPGGEQFF	TGCAGTGCTAGACCGGGACCCCCCGGCGGGGAGCAGTTCTTC
TRBV11-3	TRBJ2-2	many	TRBD2	CASSSLAGTHTGELFF	TGTGCCAGCAGCAGTCTAGCGGGGACCCACACCGGGGAGCTGTTTTTT
TRBV3-1	TRBJ2-1	many	TRBD2	CASRLRSGGATDEQFF	TGTGCCAGCAGATTAAGAAGCGGGGGGGCCACGGATGAGCAGTTCTTC
TRBV20-1	TRBJ1-1	many	TRBD1	CSAQNLGQGGNTEAFF	TGCAGTGCTCAAAATCTCGGACAGGGTGGGAACACTGAAGCTTTCTTT
TRBV11-2	TRBJ1-5	NA	NA	CASNQGGIDQPQHF	TGTGCCAGCAACCAAGGGGGGATCGATCAGCCCCAGCATTTT
TRBV18	TRBJ1-4	many	NA	CASSPLGGLREKLFF	TGTGCCAGCTCACCCCTCGGGGGGCTACGGGAAAAACTGTTTTTT
TRBV12-3/TRBV12-4	TRBJ1-1	many	NA	CASSFQPNTEAFF	TGTGCCAGCAGTTTCCAACCGAACACTGAAGCTTTCTTT
TRBV4-1	TRBJ1-2	few	TRBD1	CASSQITGQGFRGYTF	TGCGCCAGCAGCCAAATTACAGGACAGGGCTTTCGTGGCTACACCTTC
TRBV28	TRBJ1-4	many	TRBD1	CASSNPGTGSIEKLFF	TGTGCCAGCAGTAATCCCGGGACAGGGAGTATTGAAAAACTGTTTTTT
TRBV28	TRBJ2-7	NA	NA	CASSDQGTYYEQYF	TGTGCCAGCAGTGACCAGGGAACATACTACGAGCAGTACTTC
TRBV18	TRBJ2-7	many	TRBD2	CASSRAGTSGPYEQYF	TGTGCCAGCTCACGAGCCGGGACTAGCGGGCCCTACGAGCAGTACTTC
TRBV6-2/TRBV6-3	TRBJ2-2	NA	TRBD1	CASRGQGPVITGELFF	TGTGCCAGCAGAGGACAGGGCCCAGTTATCACCGGGGAGCTGTTTTTT
TRBV20-1	TRBJ2-7	many	TRBD1	CSARWAGGGYEQYF	TGCAGTGCTAGGTGGGCAGGGGGCGGCTACGAGCAGTACTTC
TRBV3-1	TRBJ2-3	NA	TRBD2	CASSGELAGNTDTQYF	TGTGCCAGCAGCGGAGAACTAGCGGGGAACACAGATACGCAGTATTTT
TRBV12-3/TRBV12-4	TRBJ2-7	many	NA	CASSLGRNSYEQYF	TGTGCCAGCAGTTTGGGCAGGAACTCCTACGAGCAGTACTTC
TRBV6-1	TRBJ1-2	few	NA	CASSEGWGSGGYTF	TGTGCCAGCAGTGAAGGATGGGGGTCAGGTGGCTACACCTTC
TRBV5-5	TRBJ2-7	NA	NA	CASSLRALRDEQYF	TGTGCCAGCAGCTTGAGGGCGCTTAGGGACGAGCAGTACTTC
TRBV7-9	TRBJ2-1	many	TRBD1	CASSTLTGMHNEQFF	TGTGCCAGCAGTACCTTGACAGGGATGCACAATGAGCAGTTCTTC
TRBV29-1	TRBJ2-1	many	TRBD2	CSAGTSGGAAYNEQFF	TGCAGTGCGGGGACTAGCGGGGGGGCAGCCTACAATGAGCAGTTCTTC
TRBV28	TRBJ2-1	many	NA	CASSLVWVGEQFF	TGTGCCAGCAGTTTGGTTTGGGTGGGTGAGCAGTTCTTC
TRBV20-1	TRBJ2-1	many	NA	CSASSPSLSYNEQFF	TGCAGTGCTAGTAGCCCTAGTCTGTCCTACAATGAGCAGTTCTTC